Listed here are 10 T cell receptor beta chains from one sample, sequenced in a study of regulatory T cells in long-lasting Graves disease (dated by TCRdb to the early 2020s). The library relied on multiplex PCR. TCRdb names Illumina HiSeq 4000 as the instrument used. To build TCR beta libraries, CDR3 regions were amplified by Arm-PCR using iRepertoire HTBI primers. In TCRdb, the public reads were trimmed at Q25 with fastp and aligned with MiXCR, with productive beta chains retained. Every CDR3 protein is listed once, alongside the most common genes and DNA of its rows. Recorded for this sample are under 500,000 distinct CDR3 sequences; 20% to 25% of them occurred a single time. The ten largest clonotypes hold 7% to 9.5% of the sample. Interpreted using the paper, the time point label stands for: persistent/refractory GD, antithyroid drugs over 5 years with positive TRAb. For both TCR sequencing and RNA sequencing, RNA was extracted from PBMCs in TRIzol.

The input for sequencing was peripheral blood mononuclear cells (PBMCs), taken when the disease was refractory, from a patient treated with antithyroid drugs. These receptors all come from a female donor with Graves disease.

This clonotype was seen only a few times. Being one base from a much bigger clone, this may be a read error. This chain joins TRBV11-2 and TRBJ2-7; 8 nucleotides match TRBD1. The CDR3 has 14 residues. Germline V gene lookup returns CDR1 SGHAT and CDR2 FQNNGV. CDR3 DNA sequence: TGTGCCAGCAGTCAAGACAGGGGCTTTTACGGGCAGTACTTC. Protein sequence: CASSQDRGFYGQYF. The variable domain in full, with the rest retrieved from reference TRBV11-2 and TRBJ2-7, is EAGVAQSPRYKIIEKRQSVAFWCNPISGHATLYWYQQILGQGPKLLIQFQNNGVVDDSQLPKDRFSAERLKGVDSTLKIQPAKLEDSAVYLCASSQDRGFYGQYFGPGTRLTVT.

This clonotype was seen at least ten times. The V call is TRBV30, the J call TRBJ2-5; 7 nucleotides match TRBD1. Per the germline V gene, CDR1 is GTSNPN and CDR2 is SVGIG (reference sequence). V lost 7 bases, J lost 2 bases, and 4 bases stayed unmatched. The CDR3 is made up of 12 amino acids. CDR3 coding DNA: TGTGCCTTGGGACAGAGACAAGAGACCCAGTACTTC. It translates to CALGQRQETQYF.

This clonotype was detected a few times. V and J are TRBV20-1 and TRBJ1-2; D remains unclear. The length of the CDR3 is 13 residues. CDR1 and CDR2 from the germline V gene are DFQATT and SNEGSKA (reference sequence). V lost 1 base, J lost 8 bases, and 14 bases lay in between. The CDR3, as DNA: TGCAGTGCTAGAGGGGAAATCCTCGGGGGCTACACCTTC. This sequence encodes CSARGEILGGYTF.

The chain has TRBV19 and TRBJ2-3; D unresolved. This CDR3 has 15 amino acids. V lost 6 bases to trimming and J lost 7 bases, with 20 bases between them. Germline V gives CDR1 LNHDA, CDR2 SQIVND (reference sequence). DNA of the CDR3: TGTGCCAGTAGCCCTGTGTTGTCCTATTGGCATACGCAGTATTTT. Protein: CASSPVLSYWHTQYF.

The chain combines TRBV7-9 with TRBJ2-3, with D perhaps TRBD2 (6 bases). CDR3 length equals 13 residues. The germline V gene encodes CDR1 SEHNR and CDR2 FQNEAQ (reference sequence). V gave up 3 bases and J gave up 6 bases, with 10 bases separating them. CDR3 DNA: TGTGCCAGCAGCTTCGGGAGTGGGGATACGCAGTATTTT. It yields the protein CASSFGSGDTQYF.

This clonotype occurred a few times. This chain uses TRBV7-9 with TRBJ1-1; 7 bases agree with TRBD1. The length of the CDR3 is 15 residues. Germline CDR1 SEHNR, CDR2 FQNEAQ (reference sequence). Trimming removed 5 bases from V and 5 bases from J; junction bases left unmatched: 11. DNA of the CDR3: TGTGCCAGCAGCCCCTGGGCAGGGACAGAGACTGAAGCTTTCTTT. Residues: CASSPWAGTETEAFF. The full variable domain, in which reference TRBV7-9 and TRBJ1-1 provide the parts outside the CDR3, is DTGVSQNPRHKITKRGQNVTFRCDPISEHNRLYWYRQTLGQGPEFLTYFQNEAQLEKSRLLSDRFSAERPKGSFSTLEIQRTEQGDSAMYLCASSPWAGTETEAFFGQGTRLTVV.

The chain has TRBV7-8 and TRBJ2-5; a weak D match, TRBD2 (7 bases). CDR1 and CDR2 from the germline V gene are SGHVS and FQNEAQ. This CDR3 is 15 amino acids long. V lost 5 bases and J lost 5, with 18 bases in between. The CDR3 sequence is CASSPGGTPRETQYF. The CDR3 DNA follows: TGTGCCAGCAGCCCCGGGGGGACACCGCGGGAGACCCAGTACTTC.

V usage is TRBV7-9 and J usage is TRBJ2-5; 8 nucleotides match TRBD2. Germline lookup yields CDR1 SEHNR and CDR2 FQNEAQ (reference sequence). The CDR3 runs 14 residues. Losses at the gene ends were 7 bases for V and 0 bases for J; bases not matched to a gene: 4. Here the CDR3 DNA reads TGTGCCAGCACCCTTAGCGGGAACCAAGAGACCCAGTACTTC. Protein sequence: CASTLSGNQETQYF.

The V and J genes are TRBV6-4 and TRBJ1-1; D might be TRBD1 (6 bases). Germline assignment: CDR1 MRHNA and CDR2 SNTAGT. Trimming stripped 6 bases from V and 0 bases from J, with 17 bases between. This CDR3 region has 16 residues. As DNA, the CDR3 is TGTGCCAGCAGCCATACAGGGTGGCACATGAACACTGAAGCTTTCTTT. This codes for CASSHTGWHMNTEAFF.

Ten or more counts support this clonotype. This chain connects TRBV27 to TRBJ2-7, with TRBD2 identical over 11 bases. The CDR3 is 15 residues long. Germline V gives CDR1 MNHEY, CDR2 SMNVEV (reference sequence). V trimming: 0 bases; J trimming: 7 bases; junction bases outside the gene matches: 5. The CDR3 bases are TGTGCCAGCAGTTTATCGTATCGACTAGCGGGAGAGCAGTACTTC. Translation: CASSLSYRLAGEQYF.